The rows below give T cell receptor beta chains drawn from one sample of a study of cytomegalovirus exposure and HLA in healthy donors. This table comes from immunoSEQ multiplex PCR, and its TCRdb copy is limited to in-frame clones, with some not included. The table includes about 150,000 clones, over 70% detected once. Sequenced sample: PBMCs. The origin of the receptors is a woman aged 25 to 45 in good health and CMV-seropositive. Each CDR3 is given with its conserved first and last residue. The D gene is left open where the match is weak. Size tells how often a clone was seen (once, few, many) or the class of an expanded clone, and some rows leave it out.

CDR3 protein: CASSLIGVSTEAFF
CDR3 DNA: TGTGCCAGCAGCTTAATAGGGGTAAGCACTGAAGCTTTCTTT
D gene: -
V gene: TRBV7-2
clone size: -
J gene: TRBJ1-1

CDR3 protein: CASSSVGPNSGANVLTF
CDR3 DNA: TGTGCCAGCAGCTCCGTGGGGCCTAACTCTGGGGCCAACGTCCTGACTTTC
D gene: -
V gene: TRBV7-3
clone size: -
J gene: TRBJ2-6

CDR3 protein: CASRDGGYTEAFF
CDR3 DNA: TGTGCCAGCCGCGACGGGGGATACACTGAAGCTTTCTTT
D gene: -
V gene: TRBV6-6
clone size: -
J gene: TRBJ1-1

CDR3 protein: CASSLPGTVNIF
CDR3 DNA: TGTGCCAGCAGCCTGCCCGGGACAGTGAACATCTTC
D gene: TRBD1
V gene: TRBV7-9
clone size: -
J gene: TRBJ1-2

CDR3 protein: CASSGAGGSNTGELFF
CDR3 DNA: TGTGCCAGCAGCGGGGCCGGCGGGTCGAACACCGGGGAGCTGTTTTTT
D gene: -
V gene: TRBV9
clone size: -
J gene: TRBJ2-2

CDR3 protein: CASSWGQGAYEQYF
CDR3 DNA: TGCGCCAGCAGCTGGGGACAGGGGGCCTACGAGCAGTACTTC
D gene: TRBD1
V gene: TRBV5-1
clone size: -
J gene: TRBJ2-7

CDR3 protein: CASSPPGGAIYF
CDR3 DNA: TGTGCCAGCAGCCCCCCCGGGGGGGCCATATATTTT
D gene: -
V gene: TRBV28
clone size: -
J gene: TRBJ1-3

CDR3 protein: CASSSVQGRGYNEQFF
CDR3 DNA: TGTGCCAGCAGTTCAGTCCAGGGCAGGGGTTACAATGAGCAGTTCTTC
D gene: -
V gene: TRBV6-5
clone size: -
J gene: TRBJ2-1

CDR3 protein: CASSGQHNEKLFF
CDR3 DNA: TGTGCCAGCTCGGGACAACATAATGAAAAACTGTTTTTT
D gene: -
V gene: TRBV6-1
clone size: -
J gene: TRBJ1-4

CDR3 protein: CASSLDRFNEKLFF
CDR3 DNA: TGTGCCAGCAGCTTGGACAGATTTAATGAAAAACTGTTTTTT
D gene: -
V gene: TRBV5-4
clone size: -
J gene: TRBJ1-4

CDR3 protein: CASSLREGLSETQYF
CDR3 DNA: TGTGCCAGCAGCTTAAGGGAGGGTTTATCGGAGACCCAGTACTTC
D gene: TRBD2
V gene: TRBV7-8
clone size: -
J gene: TRBJ2-5

CDR3 protein: CASSHRSYEQYF
CDR3 DNA: TGTGCCAGCAGCCACAGGTCCTACGAGCAGTACTTC
D gene: -
V gene: TRBV7-2
clone size: -
J gene: TRBJ2-7

CDR3 protein: CASSQVTTANYGYTF
CDR3 DNA: TGCGCCAGCAGCCAGGTGACGACAGCTAACTATGGCTACACCTTC
D gene: -
V gene: TRBV4-1
clone size: -
J gene: TRBJ1-2

CDR3 protein: CASSPPDRVVEQYF
CDR3 DNA: TGTGCCAGCAGTCCTCCGGACAGGGTGGTCGAGCAGTACTTC
D gene: TRBD1
V gene: TRBV2
clone size: -
J gene: TRBJ2-7

CDR3 protein: CASSFLAGGPYNEQFF
CDR3 DNA: TGTGCCAGCAGTTTCCTAGCGGGAGGCCCTTACAATGAGCAGTTCTTC
D gene: TRBD2
V gene: TRBV27
clone size: once
J gene: TRBJ2-1

CDR3 protein: CASSLWGLGLVLNEQFF
CDR3 DNA: TGTGCCAGCAGTTTATGGGGTTTGGGACTAGTGCTCAATGAGCAGTTCTTC
D gene: TRBD2
V gene: TRBV28
clone size: few
J gene: TRBJ2-1

CDR3 protein: CASSVAGTGELFF
CDR3 DNA: TGTGCCAGCAGCGTAGCAGGGACCGGGGAGCTGTTTTTT
D gene: -
V gene: TRBV9
clone size: -
J gene: TRBJ2-2

CDR3 protein: CASSESLAGSGSDTQYF
CDR3 DNA: TGTGCCAGCAGTGAATCACTAGCAGGATCGGGGTCAGATACGCAGTATTTT
D gene: -
V gene: TRBV25-1
clone size: few
J gene: TRBJ2-3

CDR3 protein: CAIRGTSGPLAPNEQFF
CDR3 DNA: TGTGCCATCAGAGGGACTAGCGGGCCGTTGGCCCCCAATGAGCAGTTCTTC
D gene: TRBD2
V gene: TRBV10-3
clone size: -
J gene: TRBJ2-1

CDR3 protein: CASSLWRGLSYNEQFF
CDR3 DNA: TGCGCCAGCAGCTTGTGGAGAGGCCTGTCCTACAATGAGCAGTTCTTC
D gene: -
V gene: TRBV5-1
clone size: once
J gene: TRBJ2-1

CDR3 protein: CSVGEGKGLEQYF
CDR3 DNA: TGCAGCGTGGGGGAGGGAAAGGGTCTCGAGCAGTACTTC
D gene: TRBD2
V gene: TRBV29-1
clone size: -
J gene: TRBJ2-7

CDR3 protein: CACPGGASNLEAFF
CDR3 DNA: TGTGCCTGCCCAGGAGGGGCCTCGAACCTAGAAGCTTTCTTT
D gene: -
V gene: TRBV30
clone size: -
J gene: TRBJ1-1

CDR3 protein: CATNRDTGELFF
CDR3 DNA: TGTGCCACCAACAGGGACACCGGGGAGCTGTTTTTT
D gene: -
V gene: TRBV10-3
clone size: -
J gene: TRBJ2-2

CDR3 protein: CASSLDRGMNTEAFF
CDR3 DNA: TGCGCCAGCAGCTTGGACAGGGGTATGAACACTGAAGCTTTCTTT
D gene: TRBD1
V gene: TRBV5-1
clone size: -
J gene: TRBJ1-1

CDR3 protein: CSVMVRGQPDNEQFF
CDR3 DNA: TGCAGCGTTATGGTCCGGGGACAGCCCGACAATGAGCAGTTCTTC
D gene: TRBD1
V gene: TRBV29-1
clone size: -
J gene: TRBJ2-1

CDR3 protein: CASSLAGGHNEQFF
CDR3 DNA: TGTGCCAGCAGTTTAGCGGGGGGACACAATGAGCAGTTCTTC
D gene: TRBD2
V gene: TRBV28
clone size: -
J gene: TRBJ2-1

CDR3 protein: CASSPGGLSNQPQHF
CDR3 DNA: TGTGCCAGCAGCCCGGGGGGACTTAGCAATCAGCCCCAGCATTTT
D gene: -
V gene: TRBV28
clone size: -
J gene: TRBJ1-5

CDR3 protein: CASSFSGGVTGELFF
CDR3 DNA: TGTGCCAGCAGCTTTTCGGGAGGAGTAACCGGGGAGCTGTTTTTT
D gene: TRBD2
V gene: TRBV11-2
clone size: once
J gene: TRBJ2-2

CDR3 protein: CASSTQGTNEKLFF
CDR3 DNA: TGTGCCAGCAGCACACAGGGGACTAATGAAAAACTGTTTTTT
D gene: TRBD1
V gene: TRBV9
clone size: -
J gene: TRBJ1-4

CDR3 protein: CASSLGGLAGYEQYF
CDR3 DNA: TGTGCCAGCAGCTTAGGGGGACTAGCGGGCTACGAGCAGTACTTC
D gene: TRBD2
V gene: TRBV7-2
clone size: -
J gene: TRBJ2-7

CDR3 protein: CAISEDRANTEAFF
CDR3 DNA: TGTGCCATCAGCGAGGACAGGGCGAACACTGAAGCTTTCTTT
D gene: TRBD1
V gene: TRBV10-3
clone size: -
J gene: TRBJ1-1

CDR3 protein: CASSYSGTGVTDTQYF
CDR3 DNA: TGTGCCAGCAGCTACTCCGGGACAGGGGTAACAGATACGCAGTATTTT
D gene: TRBD1
V gene: TRBV7-9
clone size: -
J gene: TRBJ2-3

CDR3 protein: CASSALAGANYEQYF
CDR3 DNA: TGTGCCAGCAGTGCGTTGGCAGGGGCTAACTACGAGCAGTACTTC
D gene: -
V gene: TRBV2
clone size: -
J gene: TRBJ2-7

CDR3 protein: CASSPRDQGAFYGYTF
CDR3 DNA: TGTGCCAGCAGCCCCAGGGACCAGGGGGCGTTCTATGGCTACACCTTC
D gene: -
V gene: TRBV21-1
clone size: few
J gene: TRBJ1-2

CDR3 protein: CASSERLAGGLETQYF
CDR3 DNA: TGCGCCAGCTCCGAGAGGCTAGCGGGAGGGCTCGAGACCCAGTACTTC
D gene: TRBD2
V gene: TRBV5-1
clone size: -
J gene: TRBJ2-5

CDR3 protein: CASSQDPQNYGYTF
CDR3 DNA: TGCGCCAGCAGCCAAGATCCCCAGAACTATGGCTACACCTTC
D gene: -
V gene: TRBV4-3
clone size: -
J gene: TRBJ1-2

CDR3 protein: CASSPQSGTEREQYF
CDR3 DNA: TGTGCCAGCAGCCCCCAGTCCGGGACAGAGCGCGAGCAGTACTTC
D gene: TRBD1
V gene: TRBV7-3
clone size: -
J gene: TRBJ2-7